This is a list of T cell receptor beta chains from one sample in a study of cytomegalovirus exposure and HLA in healthy donors. This table comes from immunoSEQ multiplex PCR, and its TCRdb copy is limited to in-frame clones, with some not included. The sample contains 170,000 or so clones, approximately 84% of which appear only once. The sequencing sample was made of PBMCs. The source is a girl aged 10 to 17 in good health and CMV-seropositive. Both conserved end residues are part of each CDR3. D genes are given only for firm matches. The listing skips clone size in some rows; elsewhere it reads once, few, many or a size class.

clone size	V gene	D gene	J gene	CDR3 protein	CDR3 DNA
-	TRBV4-1	-	TRBJ1-5	CASSRGPSNQPQHF	TGCGCCAGCAGCCGGGGCCCCAGCAATCAGCCCCAGCATTTT
-	TRBV5-1	-	TRBJ1-2	CASSLEDSSGYTF	TGCGCCAGCAGCTTAGAAGACAGTTCTGGCTACACCTTC
-	TRBV7-9	-	TRBJ1-2	CASSLGGDYGYTF	TGTGCCAGCAGCTTAGGGGGGGACTATGGCTACACCTTC
-	TRBV19	TRBD2	TRBJ2-1	CASSTGLADYNEQFF	TGTGCCAGTAGTACGGGACTAGCGGATTACAATGAGCAGTTCTTC
-	TRBV11-3	TRBD2	TRBJ2-5	CASSSGTLAGGVQETQYF	TGTGCCAGCAGTTCCGGGACGCTAGCGGGGGGGGTTCAAGAGACCCAGTACTTC
once	TRBV5-6	-	TRBJ1-5	CASSLLGVGNQPQHF	TGTGCCAGCAGCTTGTTGGGAGTGGGCAATCAGCCCCAGCATTTT
once	TRBV5-6	-	TRBJ2-5	CASSLGRRGGETQYF	TGTGCCAGCAGCTTGGGGAGAAGGGGCGGAGAGACCCAGTACTTC
few	TRBV9	-	TRBJ2-1	CASSVEQGPYNEQFF	TGTGCCAGCAGCGTAGAACAGGGCCCCTACAATGAGCAGTTCTTC
once	TRBV7-9	TRBD1	TRBJ1-1	CASLLRQGAWTEAFF	TGTGCCAGCCTATTAAGACAGGGGGCTTGGACTGAAGCTTTCTTT
-	TRBV5-5	-	TRBJ2-3	CASSLEHGGGVPDTQYF	TGTGCCAGCAGCTTGGAGCATGGCGGGGGCGTACCGGATACGCAGTATTTT
-	TRBV18	-	TRBJ1-1	CASSLVDKNTEAFF	TGTGCCAGCTCCCTCGTGGACAAGAACACTGAAGCTTTCTTT
-	TRBV11-3	TRBD2	TRBJ2-1	CASSSSGGRYNEQFF	TGTGCCAGCAGCTCGAGCGGGGGACGCTACAATGAGCAGTTCTTC
-	TRBV11-2	-	TRBJ2-2	CASSLVGGNTGELFF	TGTGCCAGCAGCTTAGTGGGAGGAAACACCGGGGAGCTGTTTTTT
-	TRBV7-2	TRBD2	TRBJ2-1	CASSLVGAGVENEQFF	TGTGCCAGCAGCTTAGTTGGAGCGGGGGTAGAGAATGAGCAGTTCTTC
-	TRBV11-3	TRBD2	TRBJ2-1	CASSSGLAGDDEQFF	TGTGCCAGCAGCTCGGGACTAGCGGGGGACGATGAGCAGTTCTTC
-	TRBV6-6	TRBD2	TRBJ2-3	CASKSGISGDTDTQYF	TGTGCCAGCAAATCTGGAATTAGCGGGGACACAGATACGCAGTATTTT
once	TRBV9	TRBD1	TRBJ2-1	CASSPRPATGDEQFF	TGTGCCAGCAGCCCGCGACCCGCGACAGGGGATGAGCAGTTCTTC
-	TRBV5-1	TRBD1	TRBJ2-5	CASSLGGGTTETQYF	TGCGCCAGCAGCTTGGGAGGGGGCACAACAGAGACCCAGTACTTC
-	TRBV28	-	TRBJ1-2	CASSLYQGNYGYTF	TGTGCCAGCAGTTTATACCAGGGAAACTATGGCTACACCTTC
-	TRBV7-2	TRBD2	TRBJ2-1	CASSPRLAGMEQFF	TGTGCCAGCAGCCCCCGACTAGCGGGGATGGAGCAGTTCTTC
-	TRBV6-5	-	TRBJ2-7	CASSYTVKLRYF	TGTGCCAGCAGTTACACCGTAAAGCTTCGGTACTTC
-	TRBV5-6	-	TRBJ2-5	CASSWGPTEKETQYF	TGTGCCAGCAGCTGGGGCCCGACAGAGAAAGAGACCCAGTACTTC
-	TRBV5-1	-	TRBJ2-1	CASSLAPLGADNEQFF	TGCGCCAGCAGCTTGGCCCCTCTGGGGGCAGACAATGAGCAGTTCTTC
-	TRBV19	TRBD1	TRBJ1-1	CASSIKGAFTEAFF	TGTGCCAGTAGTATTAAGGGGGCGTTCACTGAAGCTTTCTTT
-	TRBV5-1	-	TRBJ1-1	CASSWNRLANTEAFF	TGCGCCAGCAGCTGGAACAGGCTGGCGAACACTGAAGCTTTCTTT
-	TRBV11-2	-	TRBJ2-7	CASSPRTVYEQYF	TGTGCCAGCAGTCCACGGACAGTCTACGAGCAGTACTTC
-	TRBV4-1	-	TRBJ2-7	CASSQEPQVDLSYEQYF	TGCGCCAGCAGCCAAGAACCCCAGGTCGACCTTTCCTACGAGCAGTACTTC
-	TRBV6-5	-	TRBJ2-2	CASSYSDGYGELFF	TGTGCCAGCAGTTACTCCGACGGGTACGGGGAGCTGTTTTTT
-	TRBV25-1	-	TRBJ2-7	CASSELRSDRPAVYEQYF	TGTGCCAGCAGTGAACTACGGTCGGACAGACCGGCGGTCTACGAGCAGTACTTC
-	TRBV28	-	TRBJ1-1	CASSLGGGTEAFF	TGTGCCAGCAGTTTAGGCGGGGGCACTGAAGCTTTCTTT
-	TRBV9	TRBD1	TRBJ1-2	CASSSRQGVSNYGYTF	TGTGCCAGCAGCTCCCGACAGGGGGTGTCTAACTATGGCTACACCTTC
-	TRBV5-5	TRBD2	TRBJ2-7	CASSSGGTASYEQYF	TGTGCCAGCAGCTCGGGGGGGACGGCTTCCTACGAGCAGTACTTC
-	TRBV7-8	TRBD2	TRBJ2-3	CASSSPWTSGGGRQYF	TGTGCCAGCAGCTCGCCGTGGACTAGCGGGGGAGGTCGGCAGTATTTT
-	TRBV27	TRBD1	TRBJ1-1	CASSPRTGLNTEAFF	TGTGCCAGCAGTCCAAGGACAGGCTTGAACACTGAAGCTTTCTTT
-	TRBV14	-	TRBJ2-7	CARQLDRGRFSYEQYF	TGTGCCAGACAATTAGATAGGGGCCGATTCTCCTACGAGCAGTACTTC
-	TRBV7-9	TRBD2	TRBJ2-5	CASSSRLAGGLQETQYF	TGTGCCAGCAGCTCACGACTAGCGGGGGGGCTCCAAGAGACCCAGTACTTC
-	TRBV7-9	-	TRBJ1-1	CASSWRGSHTEAFF	TGTGCCAGCAGCTGGCGGGGGAGTCACACTGAAGCTTTCTTT
-	TRBV27	TRBD1	TRBJ1-6	CASSPRTGGLYNSPLHF	TGTGCCAGCAGTCCCCGGACAGGCGGACTTTATAATTCACCCCTCCACTTT
-	TRBV29-1	-	TRBJ1-2	CSVEGGLSYGYTF	TGCAGCGTTGAAGGCGGACTGAGCTATGGCTACACCTTC
few	TRBV9	-	TRBJ2-2	CASSVVVSANTGELFF	TGTGCCAGCAGCGTAGTCGTTAGCGCGAACACCGGGGAGCTGTTTTTT
few	TRBV7-3	-	TRBJ1-5	CASSVFGGGFGQPQHF	TGTGCCAGCAGCGTCTTCGGGGGGGGATTTGGCCAGCCCCAGCATTTT
-	TRBV19	TRBD1	TRBJ1-6	CASNTGDIGNSPLHF	TGTGCCAGTAACACAGGGGACATAGGTAATTCACCCCTCCACTTT
-	TRBV15	TRBD2	TRBJ2-2	CATSTPGGLSTGELFF	TGTGCCACCAGCACCCCGGGGGGGCTTAGCACCGGGGAGCTGTTTTTT